This T cell receptor beta chain came from a study of CD8+CD57+ T cells in acquired aplastic anemia. Study-level results: There were twenty-nine CD8+ CDR3 sequences that occurred in both patients and controls.

As to this clonotype: The antigen remains unidentified.

The V gene lost 2 bases and the J gene lost 1 base, with 8 bases spanning the gap. The V gene's germline CDR1 is SGHDN and CDR2 FVKESK. There are 14 residues in the CDR3. For CDR3 and TCR beta VDJ profiling, genomic DNA was the template used. From the reads, TCRdb called clonotypes with MiXCR, one entry per CDR3 protein. The sample holds approximately 200,000 distinct CDR3 sequences, under 70% seen once. This clonotype was sampled from a human donor with severe aplastic anemia or a healthy control (not recorded which). Input material: sorted CD4+, CD8+, or CD8+CD57+ T cells (not recorded which) from PBMCs. The chain employs TRBV14 and TRBJ1-1; no definite D call. CDR3 amino acids: CASSQIGRNTEAFF. The CDR3 DNA reads TGTGCCAGCAGCCAAATCGGCCGGAACACTGAAGCTTTCTTT.